This TCR beta chain originates from a study of T cell responses to AZD1222 COVID-19 vaccine. As regards this clone: Its antigen remains unknown.

Study outcomes and limitations: Among those given AZD1222, only 6 or 7 were seropositive at baseline. Spike-specific TCR repertoires showed rising breadth and depth after two AZD1222 doses.

V gave up 5 bases and J gave up 5 bases; unmatched junction bases: 2. The germline CDR1 and CDR2 sequences are LGHDT and YNNKEL (reference sequence). The CDR3 spans 12 residues. Only in-frame clones appear in the TCRdb table, and some are missing; sequencing was by immunoSEQ multiplex PCR. Among some 130,000 clones, roughly nine tenths were seen once, and the ten largest hold 6.9%. The sequencing here drew on peripheral blood, taken on day 0 of AZD1222 vaccination. This receptor was taken from an adult in good health. The chain is built from TRBV3-1 (or the pseudogene TRBV3-2) and TRBJ2-5; 7 nucleotides line up with TRBD1. The CDR3 nucleotides are TGTGCCAGCAGCAGGGGGCCGGAGACCCAGTACTTC. As protein: CASSRGPETQYF.